The 25 T cell receptor beta chains reported below all come from one sample, sequenced in a study of blood T cell repertoires in COVID-19. Sequenced by immunoSEQ multiplex PCR; TCRdb stores in-frame clones only, minus some. The table has some 210,000 clones, around 80% seen once. Source material: peripheral blood. The receptors were sampled from a man aged 45 to 65 with active or convalescent COVID-19.

The chain uses TRBV5-1 and TRBJ2-1, with 7 bases identical to TRBD1. CDR1 SGHRS and CDR2 YFSETQ come from the germline V gene. The V segment lost 5 bases and the J segment 8 bases; nucleotides outside the gene matches: 10. There are 14 residues in the CDR3. The CDR3 spells CASRPDRAGDEQFF. CDR3 nucleotides: TGCGCCAGCAGACCTGACAGGGCCGGAGATGAGCAGTTCTTC.

The chain carries TRBV27 and TRBJ1-4; tentatively, D is TRBD1 (6 bases). The CDR3 has 13 amino acids. Germline lookup yields CDR1 MNHEY and CDR2 SMNVEV (reference sequence). Trimming took 3 bases from V and 8 from J, leaving 10 bases between them. The CDR3 region has the DNA TGTGCCAGCAGTTTCAGGGGAGGGGAAAAACTGTTTTTT. Translated: CASSFRGGEKLFF.

The genes are TRBV5-5 and TRBJ1-3; D unclear. Germline-derived CDR1 and CDR2 are SGHKS and YYEKEE (reference sequence). Deletions cut 0 bases from V and 7 bases from J, with 14 bases between. This CDR3 spans 15 amino acids. The CDR3 spells CASSLEVGVRNTIYF. The CDR3 nucleotides are TGTGCCAGCAGCTTGGAGGTCGGGGTGAGGAACACCATATATTTT.

This sequence joins TRBV7-2 and TRBJ1-5; D is perhaps TRBD1 (6 bases). The germline gives CDR1 SGHTA, CDR2 FQGNSA. CDR3 length: 18 amino acids. Deletions cut 5 bases from V and 2 bases from J, with 22 bases between. CDR3 nucleotides: TGTGCCAGCAGCGATAAATGGGACAATCGGTGGGGCAATCAGCCCCAGCATTTT. Translating it yields CASSDKWDNRWGNQPQHF. Filled out from reference TRBV7-2 and TRBJ1-5, the complete variable domain reads GAGVSQSPSNKVTEKGKDVELRCDPISGHTALYWYRQSLGQGLEFLIYFQGNSAPDKSGLPSDRFSAERTGGSVSTLTIQRTQQEDSAVYLCASSDKWDNRWGNQPQHFGDGTRLSIL.

As to this clone: This same CDR3 is encoded by further DNA sequences in the sample. The chain carries TRBV4-3 and TRBJ1-2; D might be TRBD1 (5 bases). Trimming removed 2 bases from V and 2 bases from J, with 12 bases in between. CDR3 length: 15 amino acids. Germline-derived CDR1 and CDR2 are LGHNA and YSLEER. Here the CDR3 reads CASSQQRTGNYGYTF. DNA of the CDR3: TGCGCCAGCAGCCAACAACGTACAGGAAACTATGGCTACACCTTC.

The J gene is TRBJ2-3, the V gene TRBV18, with 11 bases fitting TRBD2. CDR1 is KGHSH, CDR2 LQKENI, per germline. J lost 14 bases, V lost 3 bases, and 7 bases had no gene match. The CDR3 has 13 residues. The CDR3 protein is CASSPATSGAPYF. The CDR3 nucleotides are TGTGCCAGCTCACCCGCGACTAGCGGGGCTCCGTATTTT.

V gene TRBV10-2 combines with J gene TRBJ2-5; 9 bases fit TRBD1. The trim removed 6 bases at V and 5 bases at J, leaving 7 bases unmatched. This CDR3 is 14 amino acids long. Germline CDR1 is WSHSY and CDR2 is SAAADI. Here the CDR3 reads CASSLGQGGETQYF. CDR3 bases: TGCGCCAGCAGCCTGGGACAGGGAGGCGAGACCCAGTACTTC.

The J gene is TRBJ1-3, the V gene TRBV4-3, with D perhaps TRBD1 (5 bases). Deletions cut 0 bases from V and 0 bases from J, with 9 bases between. The CDR3 runs 16 residues. CDR1 is LGHNA, CDR2 YSLEER, per germline. The CDR3 spells CASSQDTGHSGNTIYF. The DNA of the CDR3 is TGCGCCAGCAGCCAAGATACAGGCCACTCTGGAAACACCATATATTTT.

This sequence joins TRBV3-1 (or the pseudogene TRBV3-2) and TRBJ1-2; D unresolved. The CDR3 is made up of 14 amino acids. Germline CDR1 is LGHDT and CDR2 is YNNKEL (reference sequence). The V end was cut by 0 bases, the J end by 1 base, with 6 bases between. CDR3 in DNA: TGTGCCAGCAGCCAAGAATCTGTTAACTATGGCTACACCTTC. It is translated as CASSQESVNYGYTF.

The chain joins TRBV5-1 to TRBJ2-1, with TRBD2 identical over 12 bases. The CDR3 is made up of 14 amino acids. Germline CDR1 and CDR2: SGHRS and YFSETQ. The V segment lost 4 bases and the J segment 7 bases; nucleotides outside the gene matches: 3. The DNA for the CDR3 is TGCGCCAGCAGCGTACTAGCGGGAGGAAATGAGCAGTTCTTC. This sequence encodes CASSVLAGGNEQFF.

The chain carries TRBV18 and TRBJ1-3; D gene uncertain. The CDR3 spans 17 residues. Trimming shortened V by 1 base and J by 0 bases, and 13 bases separated the two germline ends. CDR1 and CDR2 from the germline V gene are KGHSH and LQKENI. The CDR3 region has the DNA TGTGCCAGCTCACCACGGAGCAGCGAATTCTCTGGAAACACCATATATTTT. Protein sequence: CASSPRSSEFSGNTIYF.

The V and J genes are TRBV5-4 and TRBJ2-5, with 15 bases matching TRBD2. This CDR3 region has 16 residues. Germline-derived CDR1 and CDR2 are SGHNT and YYREEE (reference sequence). V dropped 4 bases and J dropped 4; count of bases not matched to a gene: 5. CDR3 region: CASSTGLAGGSETQYF. The CDR3, as DNA: TGTGCCAGCAGCACGGGACTAGCGGGGGGTTCAGAGACCCAGTACTTC.

The chain joins TRBV28 to TRBJ1-6; maybe TRBD1 (5 bases). The ends were cut back, 3 bases at V and 7 bases at J, with 13 bases in the middle. This CDR3 has 15 amino acids. Germline V gene data show CDR1 as MDHEN and CDR2 as SYDVKM. DNA for the CDR3: TGTGCCAGCAGTTTCCAGGGTCCGGAGAATTCACCCCTCCACTTT. It is translated as CASSFQGPENSPLHF. The entire variable domain, with the rest obtained from reference TRBV28 and TRBJ1-6, is as follows: DVKVTQSSRYLVKRTGEKVFLECVQDMDHENMFWYRQDPGLGLRLIYFSYDVKMKEKGDIPEGYSVSREKKERFSLILESASTNQTSMYLCASSFQGPENSPLHFGNGTRLTVT.

The chain is built from TRBV6-6 and TRBJ1-3; D is possibly TRBD1 (6 bases). The CDR3 totals 16 residues. The germline V gene encodes CDR1 MNHNY and CDR2 SVGAGI (reference sequence). Trimming left V 6 bases short and J 0 bases short, with 15 bases between. CDR3: CASRPLRDTSGNTIYF. As DNA, the CDR3 is TGTGCCAGCAGACCTCTCCGGGACACCTCTGGAAACACCATATATTTT.

The chain has TRBV24-1 and TRBJ2-5; possible D gene TRBD2, 7 bases. The CDR3 extends over 14 amino acids. The V end was cut by 6 bases, the J end by 3 bases, with 13 bases between. Germline V gene sequence: CDR1 KGHDR, CDR2 SFDVKD. CDR3 DNA sequence: TGTGCCACCAGTCTCGCGGGGGCCGAAGAGACCCAGTACTTC. This encodes CATSLAGAEETQYF.

V usage is TRBV4-1 and J usage is TRBJ2-1; TRBD2 agrees at 10 bases. The CDR3 extends over 13 amino acids. Germline V gives CDR1 MGHRA, CDR2 YSYEKL. Germline trimming cut 0 bases from V and 10 bases from J; bases unmatched to any gene: 0. The CDR3: CASSQEGLAEQFF. The CDR3, as DNA: TGCGCCAGCAGCCAAGAGGGACTAGCGGAGCAGTTCTTC.

This chain links TRBV19 with TRBJ2-7; 9 bases map to TRBD2. CDR1 LNHDA and CDR2 SQIVND come from the germline V gene (reference sequence). The length of the CDR3 is 14 residues. The ends lost 5 bases at V and 4 bases at J; junction bases unmatched: 6. CDR3: CASSGLAGAYEQYF. Here the CDR3 DNA reads TGTGCCAGTAGTGGGTTAGCGGGAGCTTACGAGCAGTACTTC.

The J gene is TRBJ2-2, the V gene TRBV30; the match to TRBD2 covers 7 bases. Germline CDR1 and CDR2: GTSNPN and SVGIG (reference sequence). This CDR3 has 15 residues. The J segment lost 3 bases and the V segment lost 4 bases, leaving 8 bases of the junction unmatched. In nucleotides, the CDR3 is TGTGCCTGGACCTGGGGGGACTACTACACCGGGGAGCTGTTTTTT. Protein product: CAWTWGDYYTGELFF.

The gene calls are TRBV4-1 and TRBJ1-6, with D uncertain. The germline V gene has CDR1 MGHRA and CDR2 YSYEKL. The CDR3 has 14 residues. The germline V and J ends were trimmed by 4 bases and 0 bases, with 4 bases remaining between them. The CDR3 sequence: CASSLHSYNSPLHF. In DNA form, the CDR3 reads TGCGCCAGCAGCCTCCACTCCTATAATTCACCCCTCCACTTT.

V gene TRBV5-8 combines with J gene TRBJ1-3, with D possibly being TRBD1 (6 bases). Germline V CDR1 and CDR2: SGHTS, YDEGEE. This CDR3 is built from 16 residues. Trimming took off 0 bases at V and 0 bases at J, with 10 bases between the two ends. As DNA, the CDR3 is TGTGCCAGCAGCTTGGGGACAGCCAGCTCTGGAAACACCATATATTTT. Its protein is CASSLGTASSGNTIYF.

This clone ranks as large. The chain carries TRBV7-2 and TRBJ2-1; 7 positions match TRBD2. The V gene end was trimmed by 4 bases and the J gene end by 5 bases; junction bases not matched to a gene: 5. From germline, CDR1 is SGHTA and CDR2 FQGNSA. The CDR3 is 14 amino acids. This CDR3 is CASSWEGLDNEQFF. The CDR3 DNA sequence: TGTGCCAGCAGCTGGGAGGGTTTAGACAATGAGCAGTTCTTC.

Only one count was recorded for this clone. The chain is built from TRBV7-9 and TRBJ1-2; D remains ambiguous. Trimming pared 5 bases from V and 0 bases from J, leaving 10 bases between. The CDR3 extends over 14 amino acids. The germline V gene encodes CDR1 SEHNR and CDR2 FQNEAQ (reference sequence). CDR3 bases: TGTGCCAGCAGCATTCGAGCGTCTAACTATGGCTACACCTTC. It yields the protein CASSIRASNYGYTF.

J is TRBJ2-7 and V is TRBV6-2 or TRBV6-3, with TRBD2 matching 13 bases. Germline V CDR1 and CDR2: MNHEY, SVGEGT. J lost 0 bases, V lost 4 bases, and 9 bases had no gene match. The CDR3 runs to 18 residues. In nucleotides, the CDR3 is TGTGCCAGCAGTTCCTCCCTTTGGACTAGCGGGAGCTCCTACGAGCAGTACTTC. The encoded protein is CASSSSLWTSGSSYEQYF.

V usage is TRBV29-1 and J usage is TRBJ2-1; no reliable D call. Trimming pared 6 bases from V and 10 bases from J, leaving 13 bases between. CDR3 length: 11 residues. CDR1 is SQVTM and CDR2 is ANQGSEA in the germline V gene. The CDR3 sequence is CSVLRPGEQFF. The CDR3 region has the DNA TGCAGCGTCCTTCGCCCAGGAGAGCAGTTCTTC.

The genes are TRBV7-9 and TRBJ2-2; weak D call: TRBD1 (5 bases). The CDR3 runs to 15 residues. Trimming stripped 4 bases from V and 5 bases from J, with 14 bases between. The germline V gene has CDR1 SEHNR and CDR2 FQNEAQ (reference sequence). The DNA of the CDR3 is TGTGCCAGCAGCTCAGGACATGTCGGTACCGGGGAGCTGTTTTTT. This sequence encodes CASSSGHVGTGELFF.